Sequencing of this T cell receptor (beta chain) was carried out in a study of molecular identifiers for immune sequencing clone quantification. With listed TCR primers and previously described methods, bulk TCR libraries were prepared. TCRdb re-called the PCR reads with MiXCR, one entry per CDR3 protein. The table includes roughly 300,000 distinct CDR3 sequences, under 25% detected once. In regard to this clonotype: An end of the junction differs from the germline gene, which may be a read error.

Germline CDR1 reads MNHEY; CDR2 reads SMNVEV (reference sequence). The CDR3 contains 14 residues. Sequencing used naive CD8+ T cells from blood, with Jurkat cell RNA spiked in. The subset: FACS-sorted CD8+CD4-CCR7+CD45RA+ naive T cells. The V and J genes are TRBV27 and TRBJ2-7, with 12 bases aligning to TRBD2. The TCR comes from a human donor in good health. Some libraries in this study had Jurkat cell RNA spiked in. The CDR3 protein is CACSLLAGGYEQYF. In DNA, the CDR3 is TGTGCCTGCAGTTTGCTAGCGGGAGGGTACGAGCAGTACTTC.